This TCR beta chain was recorded in a study of OX40 agonist ivuxolimab in advanced cancers. The study's findings and limits: Both CD4+ and CD8+ T cell populations in blood had undergone clonal expansion by week 6 at 0.1 to 3.0 mg/kg.

On this clone: Its matching antigen is unknown.

Profiled with immunoSEQ multiplex PCR; TCRdb holds only in-frame clones, not every one. The sample shows some 100,000 clones, approximately 90% of them seen only once. Germline-derived CDR1 and CDR2 are SGHTA and FQGNSA. The length of the CDR3 is 14 residues. J lost 3 bases, V lost 5 bases, and 7 bases had no gene match. The specimen was CD4+ or CD8+ T cells sorted from blood, collected in a trial of the OX40 agonist ivuxolimab. The receptor comes from an adult with an advanced solid tumor such as melanoma, head and neck, liver or kidney cancer. This chain connects TRBV7-2 to TRBJ2-7; 7 bases map to TRBD2. CDR3 amino acids: CASSAGGILYEQYF. CDR3 DNA: TGTGCCAGCAGCGCCGGGGGGATCCTCTACGAGCAGTACTTC.